These 19 T cell receptor beta chains originate from one sample sequenced in a study of CXCR3-negative and CXCR3-positive naive CD8 T cells. Findings of the study overall: More hydrophobic TRB CDR3s occurred in CXCR3-positive than in CXCR3-negative naive cells.

All TRB cDNA libraries came from 5' RACE performed with UMI labels. From its re-call of the 5' RACE reads, TCRdb lists each CDR3 protein once, without DNA. The repertoire table contains 95,000 to 100,000 distinct CDR3 sequences. These receptors' antigens are unknown. Specimen: naive CXCR3+ CD8+ T cells from blood. Described subset: CD45RO-CCR7+CD27+CD95- naive CD8+ T cells expressing CXCR3 (TNR3+). The receptors here all came from a human donor in good health. Some clones in this sample may be carry-over from other donors' samples.

The chain is built from TRBV18 and TRBJ2-5. Germline assignment: CDR1 KGHSH and CDR2 LQKENI. This CDR3 comprises 15 residues. The CDR3 spells CASSPSPREQETQYF.

The chain couples TRBV12-3 or TRBV12-4 to TRBJ1-2; the TCRdb call, TRBD1, lacks DNA for checking. The CDR3 loop spans 15 amino acids. The CDR3 spells CASSLVGRANYGYTF.

V and J are TRBV6-2 or TRBV6-3 and TRBJ1-2. This CDR3 is built from 14 residues. The germline V gene has CDR1 MNHEY and CDR2 SVGEGT. CDR3 protein: CASSDVFAVYGYTF.

This chain links TRBV7-9 with TRBJ2-7; the D gene TCRdb calls, TRBD2, cannot be checked with no DNA. The CDR3 has 17 residues. The germline CDR1 and CDR2 sequences are SEHNR and FQNEAQ (reference sequence). This chain's CDR3 is CASSSRTSGSTPYEQYF.

The chain is built from TRBV5-1 and TRBJ2-7; the TRBD1 assignment by TCRdb is unverifiable without DNA. The V gene's germline CDR1 is SGHRS and CDR2 YFSETQ. The CDR3 consists of 13 residues. The CDR3 spells CASSSDRVYEQYF.

V is TRBV3-1 and J is TRBJ2-5. The CDR3 covers 13 residues. Per germline, CDR1 LGHDT and CDR2 YNNKEL (reference sequence). The CDR3 loop reads CASRQVFQETQYF.

The chain combines TRBV10-1 with TRBJ2-7; TCRdb proposes TRBD2, but this gene call is untestable without DNA. CDR3 length: 15 amino acids. CDR1 and CDR2 from the germline V gene are WNHNN and SYGVQD (reference sequence). CDR3: CASSRGLAGDYEQYF.

The CDR3 region is CASSATLGTENIQYF. The chain is built from TRBV12-3 or TRBV12-4 and TRBJ2-4; TCRdb's D gene call, TRBD1, goes unchecked for lack of DNA. The CDR3 has 15 residues.

V gene TRBV27 combines with J gene TRBJ1-1; TCRdb outputs TRBD1, but without DNA this stays unchecked. CDR3 length: 13 residues. CDR1 MNHEY and CDR2 SMNVEV come from the germline V gene (reference sequence). CDR3: CASSRGANTEAFF.

CDR3 amino acids: CASSQAGTGSEQYF. The chain combines TRBV4-3 with TRBJ2-7; the D gene TCRdb calls, TRBD1, cannot be checked with no DNA. This CDR3 has 14 amino acids. Looked up from germline, CDR1 is LGHNA and CDR2 is YSLEER.

J is TRBJ2-1 and V is TRBV12-3 or TRBV12-4; TCRdb indicates TRBD2, and absent DNA this call remains unverified. CDR3 size: 16 residues. CDR3 residues: CASSFFLAGSYNEQFF.

The J gene is TRBJ2-7, the V gene TRBV6-6; checking the TCRdb D call of TRBD2 is not possible without DNA. Germline V gives CDR1 MNHNY, CDR2 SVGAGI (reference sequence). The CDR3 length is 14 residues. CDR3 amino acids: CATLDGPTPHEQYF.

The chain combines TRBV19 with TRBJ2-1. This CDR3 has 13 residues. Germline V gene lookup returns CDR1 LNHDA and CDR2 SQIVND (reference sequence). CDR3: CASAETAYNEQFF.

J is TRBJ1-2 and V is TRBV6-5. In germline, CDR1 is MNHEY, CDR2 SVGAGI. The CDR3 consists of 12 residues. The CDR3 sequence is CASSQLSGSYTF.

The CDR3 protein is CASSLLGGLSTDTQYF. The chain recombines TRBV5-6 with TRBJ2-3; TCRdb indicates TRBD1, and absent DNA this call remains unverified. The CDR3 spans 16 residues. Germline V gives CDR1 SGHDT, CDR2 YYEEEE.

The chain links TRBV3-1 to TRBJ1-1. CDR1 LGHDT and CDR2 YNNKEL come from the germline V gene (reference sequence). This CDR3 comprises 14 residues. The CDR3 loop reads CASTLGGMNTEAFF.

V usage is TRBV5-1 and J usage is TRBJ2-3; the D gene TCRdb calls, TRBD1, cannot be checked with no DNA. The germline V gene encodes CDR1 SGHRS and CDR2 YFSETQ. This CDR3 is built from 15 residues. The CDR3 region is CASSFSISPGDTQYF.

The V gene is TRBV7-3, the J gene TRBJ2-2; TCRdb designates TRBD1, a call that cannot be tested without DNA. The V gene's germline CDR1 is SGHTA and CDR2 FQGTGA. The CDR3 is 15 amino acids. CDR3 region: CASRATGQNTGELFF.

The CDR3 region is CASSPGSQDSTGELFF. The chain joins TRBV5-6 to TRBJ2-2; TCRdb proposes TRBD1, but this gene call is untestable without DNA. CDR1 and CDR2 (germline): SGHDT, YYEEEE. This CDR3 is 16 amino acids long.